The present entry profiles one T cell receptor (beta chain) with its context. Its specificity is not known. Treatment: roughly ten-day PBMC culture with coronavirus spike peptide pools or control peptides (ViraFEST assay). These data belong to a study of vaccination and CD4 T cells after COVID-19. The study sequenced cultured CD4+ T cell DNA using the Oncomine TCR Beta short-read assay. TCRdb called the PCR reads again in MiXCR, with one record for every CDR3 protein. The sample consists of about 13,000 distinct CDR3 sequences, less than 65% of them appearing once. The CDR3 consists of 16 residues. From germline, CDR1 is LGHNA and CDR2 YNFKEQ. Trimming shortened V by 0 bases and J by 3 bases, and 15 bases separated the two germline ends.

The specimen sequenced was CD4+ T cells from blood, cultured in vitro. V is TRBV4-2 and J is TRBJ2-7; D assignment may be TRBD1 or TRBD2 (5 bases each). The source is a human donor who had recovered from COVID-19. As DNA, the CDR3 is TGTGCCAGCAGCCAAGAGCTGGGACCGAGAATCTACGAGCAGTACTTC. Translation gives CASSQELGPRIYEQYF.